This entry lists 21 T cell receptor beta chains sequenced from one sample in a study of T cell changes during pregnancy in multiple sclerosis. The method was immunoSEQ multiplex PCR; TCRdb's version includes in-frame clones alone and lacks a portion of them. There are roughly 93,000 clones in the sample; over 80% occur only once, and about 2% lies in the top ten. The sample here was peripheral blood, taken after pregnancy. All receptors derive from a female donor with multiple sclerosis, enrolled in a pregnancy study.

This chain joins TRBV19 and TRBJ2-2, with unresolved D. CDR1 is LNHDA and CDR2 is SQIVND in the germline V gene (reference sequence). The V and J ends lost 1 base and 0 bases respectively, with 9 bases between them. This CDR3 has 16 amino acids. The CDR3 region is CASSIAWASNTGELFF. The CDR3 DNA follows: TGTGCCAGTAGTATAGCGTGGGCCTCGAACACCGGGGAGCTGTTTTTT. Full variable domain (outside the CDR3, taken from reference TRBV19 and TRBJ2-2): DGGITQSPKYLFRKEGQNVTLSCEQNLNHDAMYWYRQDPGQGLRLIYYSQIVNDFQKGDIAEGYSVSREKKESFPLTVTSAQKNPTAFYLCASSIAWASNTGELFFGEGSRLTVL.

The chain recombines TRBV6-5 with TRBJ2-5; maybe TRBD1 (5 bases). Germline V gene data show CDR1 as MNHEY and CDR2 as SVGAGI. CDR3 size: 11 residues. V was trimmed by 5 bases and J by 7 bases, leaving 8 bases between them. The CDR3, as DNA: TGTGCCAGCAGTCAGGGCGCGACCCAGTACTTC. Protein sequence: CASSQGATQYF.

The chain employs TRBV10-3 and TRBJ2-2; 11 bases are a match to TRBD1. This CDR3 spans 14 amino acids. Trimming removed 7 bases from V and 5 bases from J; junction bases left unmatched: 3. The germline gives CDR1 ENHRY, CDR2 SYGVKD. The CDR3 loop reads CAITGTGGTGELFF. CDR3 nucleotide sequence: TGTGCCATCACCGGGACAGGGGGTACCGGGGAGCTGTTTTTT.

The J gene is TRBJ1-3, the V gene TRBV10-3; 7 bases line up with TRBD1. The CDR3 spans 15 residues. V shed 2 bases and J 0 bases; nucleotides not matched to a gene: 1. The germline CDR1 and CDR2 sequences are ENHRY and SYGVKD. Here the CDR3 DNA reads TGTGCCATCAGTGAGGGGACAGACTCTGGAAACACCATATATTTT. This gives the protein CAISEGTDSGNTIYF.

In DNA form, the CDR3 reads TGTGCCAGCAGTCCGGGACAGGGCTACAATGAGCAGTTCTTC. Its translation: CASSPGQGYNEQFF. The V call is TRBV11-3, the J call TRBJ2-1, with TRBD1 identical over 9 bases. Trimming removed 6 bases from V and 3 bases from J; junction bases left unmatched: 3. Germline CDR1 SGHNT, CDR2 YENEEA. The CDR3 totals 14 residues.

This chain links TRBV5-1 with TRBJ1-5, with D maybe TRBD1 (6 bases). The CDR3 loop spans 14 amino acids. The ends were cut back, 0 bases at V and 4 bases at J, with 8 bases in the middle. Germline loops: CDR1 SGHRS, CDR2 YFSETQ. CDR3 nucleotide sequence: TGCGCCAGCAGCTTGGGACAGGAGAATCAGCCCCAGCATTTT. It codes for CASSLGQENQPQHF. The variable domain in full, completed from reference TRBV5-1 and TRBJ1-5, reads KAGVTQTPRYLIKTRGQQVTLSCSPISGHRSVSWYQQTPGQGLQFLFEYFSETQRNKGNFPGRFSGRQFSNSRSEMNVSTLELGDSALYLCASSLGQENQPQHFGDGTRLSIL.

The chain combines TRBV9 with TRBJ1-3; 8 nucleotides match TRBD1. CDR3 length: 14 amino acids. Germline V CDR1 and CDR2: SGDLS, YYNGEE. Unmatched junction bases numbered 10, after V lost 5 bases and J lost 9 bases. In nucleotides, the CDR3 is TGTGCCAGCAGTCTAGGACAGGGCAGGGGCACCATATATTTT. Its protein product is CASSLGQGRGTIYF.

The rearrangement links TRBV10-3 to TRBJ2-1; TRBD2 matches 14 bases. V shed 6 bases and J 1 base; nucleotides not matched to a gene: 8. The CDR3 sequence is 18 residues long. CDR1 is ENHRY, CDR2 SYGVKD, per germline. In DNA form, the CDR3 reads TGTGCCATCAGGTCCGGGACTAGCGGGAGTATGTCCTACAATGAGCAGTTCTTC. Its protein product is CAIRSGTSGSMSYNEQFF.

The rearrangement uses TRBV30 and TRBJ2-7; D remains unclear. The CDR3 extends over 12 amino acids. V was trimmed by 0 bases and J by 2 bases, leaving 5 bases between them. The germline V gene encodes CDR1 GTSNPN and CDR2 SVGIG (reference sequence). In DNA, the CDR3 is TGTGCCTGGAGTGTAGCCACCTACGAGCAGTACTTC. Protein product: CAWSVATYEQYF.

V gene TRBV9 combines with J gene TRBJ2-7; D unclear. The germline V and J ends were trimmed by 0 bases and 3 bases, with 4 bases remaining between them. Germline CDR1 reads SGDLS; CDR2 reads YYNGEE. The CDR3 sequence is 12 residues long. The CDR3 here is CASSVADYEQYF. In DNA form, the CDR3 reads TGTGCCAGCAGCGTAGCAGACTACGAGCAGTACTTC. The whole variable domain, filled in from reference TRBV9 and TRBJ2-7, reads DSGVTQTPKHLITATGQRVTLRCSPRSGDLSVYWYQQSLDQGLQFLIQYYNGEERAKGNILERFSAQQFPDLHSELNLSSLELGDSALYFCASSVADYEQYFGPGTRLTVT.

The count of this clone is one. This sequence joins TRBV7-2 and TRBJ2-7, with a weak D call TRBD1 (6 bases). Germline CDR1 is SGHTA and CDR2 is FQGNSA. This CDR3 region has 13 residues. The V end was cut by 2 bases, the J end by 5 bases, with 10 bases between. CDR3 amino acids: CASSLWGLNEQYF. The CDR3 nucleotides are TGTGCCAGCAGCTTATGGGGGCTGAACGAGCAGTACTTC.

The chain links TRBV6-1 to TRBJ1-1; D possibly corresponds to TRBD1 (6 bases). From germline, CDR1 is MNHNS and CDR2 SASEGT. Trimming shortened V by 2 bases and J by 5 bases, and 9 bases separated the two germline ends. This CDR3 has 13 residues. Written as DNA, the CDR3 is TGTGCCAGCAGTGAACCAGGGGAAACTGAAGCTTTCTTT. Its translation is CASSEPGETEAFF.

This clone turned up a few times. The rearrangement uses TRBV19 and TRBJ1-1; tentative D call: TRBD1 (5 bases). CDR3 length: 13 residues. Trimming took off 1 base at V and 7 bases at J, with 10 bases between the two ends. The germline V gene has CDR1 LNHDA and CDR2 SQIVND (reference sequence). The CDR3 nucleotides read TGTGCCAGTAGTATAGTACCCACAGGTGAAGCTTTCTTT. As protein: CASSIVPTGEAFF.

The chain joins TRBV6-5 to TRBJ1-1, with a tentative D call TRBD1 (5 bases). Trimming cost V 6 bases and J 2 bases, with 13 bases left between them. Germline CDR1 and CDR2: MNHEY and SVGAGI. The CDR3 contains 14 residues. The DNA for the CDR3 is TGTGCCAGCAGGAGACAGCCCTTTAACACTGAAGCTTTCTTT. It translates to CASRRQPFNTEAFF.

The J gene is TRBJ1-2, the V gene TRBV6-5; the D is unclear. There are 14 residues in the CDR3. The V gene's germline CDR1 is MNHEY and CDR2 SVGAGI. V shed 5 bases and J shed 5 bases, with 15 bases lying between them. In DNA, the CDR3 is TGTGCCAGCAGTCCCTTCGAGGGAGAGTATGGCTACACCTTC. It encodes CASSPFEGEYGYTF.

V and J are TRBV9 and TRBJ2-3; TRBD2 might be the D (5 bases). V gave up 0 bases and J gave up 0 bases, with 8 bases separating them. The length of the CDR3 is 15 residues. Per the germline V gene, CDR1 is SGDLS and CDR2 is YYNGEE. The CDR3 sequence is CASSVEGSSTDTQYF. The CDR3 nucleotides are TGTGCCAGCAGCGTAGAAGGGAGTAGCACAGATACGCAGTATTTT.

The chain couples TRBV7-8 to TRBJ1-2; no clear D gene. Per the germline V gene, CDR1 is SGHVS and CDR2 is FQNEAQ. This CDR3 comprises 15 residues. Trimming left V 2 bases short and J 5 bases short, with 15 bases between. CDR3 in DNA: TGTGCCAGCAGCTTATCCTTCGGACTGTTATATGGCTACACCTTC. Residues: CASSLSFGLLYGYTF. Full variable domain (remainder filled in from reference TRBV7-8 and TRBJ1-2): GAGVSQSPRYKVAKRGQDVALRCDPISGHVSLFWYQQALGQGPEFLTYFQNEAQLDKSGLPSDRFFAERPEGSVSTLKIQRTQQEDSAVYLCASSLSFGLLYGYTFGSGTRLTVV.

The chain employs TRBV7-9 and TRBJ1-2, with 9 bases fitting TRBD1. The V gene end was trimmed by 5 bases and the J gene end by 8 bases; junction bases not matched to a gene: 9. Per germline, CDR1 SEHNR and CDR2 FQNEAQ (reference sequence). This CDR3 has 14 residues. This chain's CDR3 is CASSNRQGVRGYTF. In DNA, the CDR3 is TGTGCCAGCAGCAACAGACAGGGGGTGCGGGGCTACACCTTC.

V gene TRBV10-2 combines with J gene TRBJ1-1; TRBD1 might be the D (5 bases). The CDR3 runs 12 residues. Germline CDR1 is WSHSY and CDR2 is SAAADI. V was pared by 6 bases and J by 7 bases, with 12 bases between. The CDR3 DNA sequence: TGCGCCAGCAGGCCAGGGCAGTTTGAAGCTTTCTTT. Its protein is CASRPGQFEAFF.

V and J are TRBV10-3 and TRBJ2-7, with TRBD1 matching over 9 bases. V was clipped by 4 bases and J by 1 base; unmatched bases: 5. Germline CDR1 and CDR2: ENHRY and SYGVKD. This CDR3 has 15 residues. The DNA for the CDR3 is TGTGCCATCAGTGGCCAGACAGGGGGGTCCTACGAGCAGTACTTC. Translating it yields CAISGQTGGSYEQYF.

The chain uses TRBV15 and TRBJ1-1; D gene unclear. The V gene's germline CDR1 is LNHNV and CDR2 YYDKDF (reference sequence). The CDR3 runs to 15 residues. With 2 bases removed from V and 1 base from J, the gap between germline ends came to 11 bases. CDR3 region: CATSRNDNPNTEAFF. For the CDR3, the DNA is TGTGCCACCAGCAGAAATGACAACCCGAACACTGAAGCTTTCTTT.